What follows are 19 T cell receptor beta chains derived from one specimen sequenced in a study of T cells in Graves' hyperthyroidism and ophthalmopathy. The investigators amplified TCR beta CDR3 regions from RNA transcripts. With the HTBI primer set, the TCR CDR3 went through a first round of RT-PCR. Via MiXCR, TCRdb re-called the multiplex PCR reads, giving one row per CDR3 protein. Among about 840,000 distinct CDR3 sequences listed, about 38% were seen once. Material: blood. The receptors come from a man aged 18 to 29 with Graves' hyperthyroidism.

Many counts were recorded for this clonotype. The CDR3 is CSGKQGTDTEAFF. The CDR3 region has the DNA TGCAGCGGTAAACAGGGTACGGACACTGAAGCTTTCTTT. The genes are TRBV29-1 and TRBJ1-1; D may be TRBD1 (6 bases). Deletions cut 7 bases from V and 3 bases from J, with 15 bases between. Germline-derived CDR1 and CDR2 are SQVTM and ANQGSEA. CDR3 length: 13 amino acids.

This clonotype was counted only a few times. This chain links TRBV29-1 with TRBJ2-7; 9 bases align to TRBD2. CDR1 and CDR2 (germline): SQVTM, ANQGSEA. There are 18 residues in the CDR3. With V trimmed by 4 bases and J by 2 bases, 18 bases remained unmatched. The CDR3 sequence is CSVVSVSRTSERPYEQYF. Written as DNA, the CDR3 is TGCAGCGTTGTTTCCGTTAGCCGGACTAGCGAACGCCCCTACGAGCAGTACTTC.

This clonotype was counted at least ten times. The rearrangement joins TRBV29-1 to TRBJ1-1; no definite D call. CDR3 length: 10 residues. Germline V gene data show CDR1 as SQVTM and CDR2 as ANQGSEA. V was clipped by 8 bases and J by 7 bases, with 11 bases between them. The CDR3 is CSMLEGEAFF. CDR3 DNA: TGCAGCATGCTGGAGGGTGAAGCTTTCTTT. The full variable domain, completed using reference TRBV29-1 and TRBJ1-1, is SAVISQKPSRDICQRGTSLTIQCQVDSQVTMMFWYRQQPGQSLTLIATANQGSEATYESGFVIDKFPISRPNLTFSTLTVSNMSPEDSSIYLCSMLEGEAFFGQGTRLTVV.

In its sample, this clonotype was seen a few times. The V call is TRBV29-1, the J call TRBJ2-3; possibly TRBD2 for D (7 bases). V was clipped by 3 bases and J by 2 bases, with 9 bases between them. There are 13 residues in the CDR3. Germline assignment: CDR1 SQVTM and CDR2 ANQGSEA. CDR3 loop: CSVDGGHTDTQYF. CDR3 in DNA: TGCAGCGTTGACGGGGGGCACACAGATACGCAGTATTTT.

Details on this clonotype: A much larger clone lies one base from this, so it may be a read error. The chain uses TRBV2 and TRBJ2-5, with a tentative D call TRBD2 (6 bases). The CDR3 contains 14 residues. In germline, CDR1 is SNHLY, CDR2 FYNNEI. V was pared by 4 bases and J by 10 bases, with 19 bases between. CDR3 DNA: TGTGCCAGCAGTGCGGTTAACGGGGGACCGGGCCAGTACTTC. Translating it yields CASSAVNGGPGQYF.

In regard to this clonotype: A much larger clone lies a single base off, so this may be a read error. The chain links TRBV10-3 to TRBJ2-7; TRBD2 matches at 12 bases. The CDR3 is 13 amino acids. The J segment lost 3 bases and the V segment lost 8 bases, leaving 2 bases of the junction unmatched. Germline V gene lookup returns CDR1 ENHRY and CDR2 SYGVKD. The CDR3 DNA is TGTGCCATCGAGACTAGCGGGAGCTACGAGCAGTACTTC. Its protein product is CAIETSGSYEQYF.

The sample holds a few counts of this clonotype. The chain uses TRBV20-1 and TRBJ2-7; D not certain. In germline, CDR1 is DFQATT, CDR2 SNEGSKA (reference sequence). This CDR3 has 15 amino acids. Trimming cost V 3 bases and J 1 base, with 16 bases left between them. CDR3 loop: CSARYAATLSYEQYF. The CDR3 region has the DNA TGCAGTGCTAGGTACGCCGCGACCCTTTCCTACGAGCAGTACTTC.

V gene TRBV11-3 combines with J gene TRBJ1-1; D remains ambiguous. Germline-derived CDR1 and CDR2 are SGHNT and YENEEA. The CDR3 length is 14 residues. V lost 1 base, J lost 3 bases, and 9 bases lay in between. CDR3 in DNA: TGTGCCAGCAGCTTAGCACCCAGTTACACTGAAGCTTTCTTT. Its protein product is CASSLAPSYTEAFF.

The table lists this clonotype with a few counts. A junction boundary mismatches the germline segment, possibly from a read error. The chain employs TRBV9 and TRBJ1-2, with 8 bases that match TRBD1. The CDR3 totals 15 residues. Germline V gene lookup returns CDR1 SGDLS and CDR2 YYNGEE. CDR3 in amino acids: CASSVVGTGVHGHTF. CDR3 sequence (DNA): TGTGCCAGCAGCGTAGTCGGGACAGGCGTACATGGCCACACCTTC.

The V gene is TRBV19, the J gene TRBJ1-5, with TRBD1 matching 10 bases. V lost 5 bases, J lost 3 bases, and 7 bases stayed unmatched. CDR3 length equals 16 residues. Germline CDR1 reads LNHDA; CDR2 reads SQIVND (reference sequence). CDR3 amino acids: CASSSPDRGYNQPQHF. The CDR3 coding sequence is TGTGCCAGTAGTTCCCCGGACAGGGGGTACAATCAGCCCCAGCATTTT.

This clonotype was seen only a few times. CDR3 nucleotide sequence: TGTGCCAGCAGCCAACCAGGGGGTATTTACGAGCAGTACTTC. It specifies CASSQPGGIYEQYF. V usage is TRBV9 and J usage is TRBJ2-7; TRBD1 agrees at 7 bases. The germline V gene has CDR1 SGDLS and CDR2 YYNGEE. The J segment lost 4 bases and the V segment lost 4 bases, leaving 8 bases of the junction unmatched. The CDR3 totals 14 residues.

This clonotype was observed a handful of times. CDR3: CASSIRAPTYEQYF. In nucleotides, the CDR3 is TGTGCCAGCAGCATCCGTGCGCCCACCTACGAGCAGTACTTC. The V and J genes are TRBV5-5 and TRBJ2-7; the D is unclear. The CDR3 spans 14 residues. V was shortened by 4 bases and J by 2 bases, with 13 bases between the two germline ends. Germline-derived CDR1 and CDR2 are SGHKS and YYEKEE (reference sequence).

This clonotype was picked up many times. For the CDR3, the DNA is TGCAGCGTTCTCGGGACAGGGAGAGATCAGCCCCAGCATTTT. Amino acids: CSVLGTGRDQPQHF. The chain carries TRBV29-1 and TRBJ1-5, with 9 nucleotides matching TRBD1. Per the germline V gene, CDR1 is SQVTM and CDR2 is ANQGSEA. The CDR3 is 14 amino acids. J lost 5 bases, V lost 5 bases, and 7 bases had no gene match.

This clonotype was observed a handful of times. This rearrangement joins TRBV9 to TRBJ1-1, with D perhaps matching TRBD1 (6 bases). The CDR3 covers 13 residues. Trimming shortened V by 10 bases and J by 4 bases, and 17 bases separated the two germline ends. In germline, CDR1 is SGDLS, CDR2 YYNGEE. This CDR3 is CAWTVHRVTEAFF. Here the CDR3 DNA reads TGTGCCTGGACTGTACACAGGGTCACTGAAGCTTTCTTT.

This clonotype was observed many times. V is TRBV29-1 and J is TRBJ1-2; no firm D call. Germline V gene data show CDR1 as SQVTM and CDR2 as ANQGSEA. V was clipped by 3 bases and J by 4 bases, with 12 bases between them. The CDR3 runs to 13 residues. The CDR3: CSVDTGRSYGYTF. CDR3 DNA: TGCAGCGTTGATACCGGCCGTTCCTATGGCTACACCTTC.

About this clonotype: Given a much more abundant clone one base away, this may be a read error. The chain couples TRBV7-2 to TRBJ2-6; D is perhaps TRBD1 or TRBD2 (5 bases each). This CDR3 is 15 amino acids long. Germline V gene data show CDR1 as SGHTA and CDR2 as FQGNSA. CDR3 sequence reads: CASSPTGLGANALTF. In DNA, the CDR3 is TGTGCCAGCAGCCCAACTGGACTTGGGGCCAACGCCCTGACTTTC.

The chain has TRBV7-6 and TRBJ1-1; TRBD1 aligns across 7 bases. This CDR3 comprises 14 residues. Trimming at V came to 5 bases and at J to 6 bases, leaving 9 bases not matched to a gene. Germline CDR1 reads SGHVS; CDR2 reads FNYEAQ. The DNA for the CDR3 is TGTGCCAGCAGCCCAATGAGGGGGCGCCCTGAAGCTTTCTTT. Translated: CASSPMRGRPEAFF.

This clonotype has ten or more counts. The chain's CDR3 is CASSLTDSGSYTF. DNA for the CDR3: TGTGCCAGCAGCTTAACTGACAGCGGAAGCTACACCTTC. The rearrangement joins TRBV7-3 to TRBJ1-2; D may be TRBD1 (5 bases). V was trimmed by 0 bases and J by 9 bases, leaving 11 bases between them. This CDR3 has 13 residues. Germline CDR1 and CDR2: SGHTA and FQGTGA.

This chain's CDR3 is CSARDSYTGELFF. The CDR3 DNA reads TGCAGTGCGAGGGACAGCTACACCGGGGAGCTGTTTTTT. The genes are TRBV20-1 and TRBJ2-2, with 7 positions matching TRBD1. Trimming at V came to 6 bases and at J to 3 bases, leaving 4 bases not matched to a gene. From germline, CDR1 is DFQATT and CDR2 SNEGSKA (reference sequence). There are 13 residues in the CDR3.